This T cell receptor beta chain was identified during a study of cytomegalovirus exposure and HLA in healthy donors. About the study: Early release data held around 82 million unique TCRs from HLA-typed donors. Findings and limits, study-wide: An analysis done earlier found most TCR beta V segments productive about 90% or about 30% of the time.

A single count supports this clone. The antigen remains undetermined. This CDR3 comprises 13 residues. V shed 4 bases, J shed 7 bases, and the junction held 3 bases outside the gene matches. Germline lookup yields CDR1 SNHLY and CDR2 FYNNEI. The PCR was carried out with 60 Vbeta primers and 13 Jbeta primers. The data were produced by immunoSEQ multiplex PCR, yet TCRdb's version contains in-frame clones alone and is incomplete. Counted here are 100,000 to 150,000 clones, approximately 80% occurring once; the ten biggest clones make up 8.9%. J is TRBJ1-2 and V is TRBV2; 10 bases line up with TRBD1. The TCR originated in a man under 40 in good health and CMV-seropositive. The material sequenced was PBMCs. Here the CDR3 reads CASSGQGASGYTF. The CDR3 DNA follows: TGTGCCAGCAGTGGACAGGGGGCAAGTGGCTACACCTTC.